This TCR beta chain comes out of a study of blood T cell repertoires in COVID-19. Data came from immunoSEQ multiplex PCR; TCRdb stores just in-frame clones and leaves some out. The sample carries some 400,000 clones, around 90% recorded once. Trimming stripped 0 bases from V and 3 bases from J, with 12 bases between. The CDR3 length is 15 residues. From germline, CDR1 is SGHTS and CDR2 YDEGEE. The chain joins TRBV5-8 to TRBJ1-2; D not resolved. The receptor comes from a human donor in a cohort sampled during active COVID-19. Sequenced: peripheral blood. CDR3 DNA sequence: TGTGCCAGCAGCTTGGCCGGGTGGCAAGACTATGGCTACACCTTC. This codes for CASSLAGWQDYGYTF.